This T cell receptor (beta chain) was identified in a study of blood T cells in healthy people across ages. Points from the study as a whole: The donors' CMV status was not determined, possibly confounding changes in expanded clonotypes. Donors of long life had a larger count of naive CD4+ cells and greater diversity than aged donors.

This clonotype has just a few counts. The antigen is unknown. The junction shows a germline mismatch at one end, possibly a read error. With a J-beta primer mix and a sample-barcoded 5' primer, a second PCR ran about 7 to 12 cycles. Through a template-switch adaptor with 12 random nucleotides, each cDNA molecule received a tag. TCRdb re-called the 5' RACE reads through MiXCR, storing one row per CDR3 protein. The sample consists of 540,000 or so distinct CDR3 sequences, 20% to 30% of them appearing once. These data were also filed under a second study, of T cells of mothers and their children.

The sample consisted of blood. This clonotype originated in a boy younger than 18 in good health.

The CDR3 sequence is CASSLIMDYEQHF. CDR3 sequence (DNA): TGTGCCAGCAGCTTAATTATGGACTACGAGCAGCACTTC. This chain joins TRBV7-2 and TRBJ2-7, with D possibly TRBD2 on 6 matching bases. The germline V gene has CDR1 SGHTA and CDR2 FQGNSA. The CDR3 length is 13 residues.